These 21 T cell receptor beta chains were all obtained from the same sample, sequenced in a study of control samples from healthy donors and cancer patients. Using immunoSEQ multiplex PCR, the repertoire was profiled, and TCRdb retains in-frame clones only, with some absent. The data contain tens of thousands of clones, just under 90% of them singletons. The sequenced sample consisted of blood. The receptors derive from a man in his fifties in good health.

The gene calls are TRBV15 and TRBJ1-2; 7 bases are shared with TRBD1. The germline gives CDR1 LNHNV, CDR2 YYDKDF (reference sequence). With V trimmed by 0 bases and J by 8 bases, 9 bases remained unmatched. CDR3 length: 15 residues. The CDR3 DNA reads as TGTGCCACCAGCAGAGATATAGAGGGGGCAAGGGGCTACACCTTC. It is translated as CATSRDIEGARGYTF. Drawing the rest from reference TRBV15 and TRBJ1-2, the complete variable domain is DAMVIQNPRYQVTQFGKPVTLSCSQTLNHNVMYWYQQKSSQAPKLLFHYYDKDFNNEADTPDNFQSRRPNTSFCFLDIRSPGLGDTAMYLCATSRDIEGARGYTFGSGTRLTVV.

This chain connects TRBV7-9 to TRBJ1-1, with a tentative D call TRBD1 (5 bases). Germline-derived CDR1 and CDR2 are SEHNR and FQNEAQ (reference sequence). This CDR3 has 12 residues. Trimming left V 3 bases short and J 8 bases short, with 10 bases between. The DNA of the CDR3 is TGTGCCAGCAGCTTCAGGGTACCCGAAGCTTTCTTT. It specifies CASSFRVPEAFF.

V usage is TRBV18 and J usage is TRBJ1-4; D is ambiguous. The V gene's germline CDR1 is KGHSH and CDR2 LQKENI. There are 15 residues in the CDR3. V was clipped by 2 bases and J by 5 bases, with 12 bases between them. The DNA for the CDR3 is TGTGCCAGCTCACCATTGCCCAGGTCGAATGAAAAACTGTTTTTT. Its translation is CASSPLPRSNEKLFF.

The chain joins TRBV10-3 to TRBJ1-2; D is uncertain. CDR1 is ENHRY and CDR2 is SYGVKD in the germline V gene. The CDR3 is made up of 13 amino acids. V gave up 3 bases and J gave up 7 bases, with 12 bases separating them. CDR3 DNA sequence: TGTGCCATCAGTGATCCTGTGTTCGGTGGCTACACCTTC. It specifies CAISDPVFGGYTF.

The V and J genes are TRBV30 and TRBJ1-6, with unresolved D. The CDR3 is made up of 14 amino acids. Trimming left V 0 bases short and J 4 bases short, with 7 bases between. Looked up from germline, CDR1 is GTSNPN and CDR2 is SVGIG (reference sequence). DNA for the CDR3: TGTGCCTGGAGTGTTGTGGGGTATAATTCACCCCTCCACTTT. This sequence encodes CAWSVVGYNSPLHF.

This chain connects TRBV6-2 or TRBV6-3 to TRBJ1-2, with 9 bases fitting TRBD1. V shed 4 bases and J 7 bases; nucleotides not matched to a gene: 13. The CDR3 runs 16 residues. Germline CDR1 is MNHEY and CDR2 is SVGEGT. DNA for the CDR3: TGTGCCAGCAGTTCTCCGGGACAGGGTTGGAGGGGTGGCTACACCTTC. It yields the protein CASSSPGQGWRGGYTF.

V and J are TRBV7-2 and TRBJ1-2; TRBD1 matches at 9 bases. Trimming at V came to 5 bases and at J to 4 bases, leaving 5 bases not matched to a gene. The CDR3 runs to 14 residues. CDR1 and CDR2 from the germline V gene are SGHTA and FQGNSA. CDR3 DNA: TGTGCCAGCAGCCTTCGGGACAGGGCCTATGGCTACACCTTC. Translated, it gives CASSLRDRAYGYTF.

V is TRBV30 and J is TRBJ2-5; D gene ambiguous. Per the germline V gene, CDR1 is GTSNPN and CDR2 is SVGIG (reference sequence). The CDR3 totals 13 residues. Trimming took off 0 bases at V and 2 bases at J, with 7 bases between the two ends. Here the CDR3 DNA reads TGTGCCTGGAGTGTACCCGGTCAAGAGACCCAGTACTTC. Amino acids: CAWSVPGQETQYF.

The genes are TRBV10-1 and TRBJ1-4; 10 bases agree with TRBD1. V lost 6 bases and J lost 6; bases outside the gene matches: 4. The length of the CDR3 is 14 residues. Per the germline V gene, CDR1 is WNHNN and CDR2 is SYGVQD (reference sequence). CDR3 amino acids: CASRRDRGHEKLFF. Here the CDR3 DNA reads TGCGCCAGCAGACGGGACAGGGGTCATGAAAAACTGTTTTTT.

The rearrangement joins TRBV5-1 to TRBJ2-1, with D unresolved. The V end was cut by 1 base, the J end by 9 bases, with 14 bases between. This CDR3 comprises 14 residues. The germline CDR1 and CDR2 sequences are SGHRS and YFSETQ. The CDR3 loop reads CASSLSGGWGEQFF. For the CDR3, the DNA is TGCGCCAGCAGCTTGAGTGGCGGCTGGGGTGAGCAGTTCTTC.

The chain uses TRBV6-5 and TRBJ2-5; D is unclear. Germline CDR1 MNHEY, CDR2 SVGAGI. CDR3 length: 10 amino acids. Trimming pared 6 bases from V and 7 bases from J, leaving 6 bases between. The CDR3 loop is CASREVTQYF. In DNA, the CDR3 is TGTGCCAGCAGAGAGGTGACCCAGTACTTC.

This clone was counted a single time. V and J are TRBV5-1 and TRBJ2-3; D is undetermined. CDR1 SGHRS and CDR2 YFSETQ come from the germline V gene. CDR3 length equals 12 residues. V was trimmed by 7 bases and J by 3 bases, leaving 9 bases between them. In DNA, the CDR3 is TGCGCCAGCCATTTAGGGACAGATACGCAGTATTTT. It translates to CASHLGTDTQYF.

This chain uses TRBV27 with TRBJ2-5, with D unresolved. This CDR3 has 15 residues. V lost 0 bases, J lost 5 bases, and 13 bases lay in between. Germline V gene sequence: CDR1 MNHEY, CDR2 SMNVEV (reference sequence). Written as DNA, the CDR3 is TGTGCCAGCAGTTTATCGATCGAATCTTGGGAGACCCAGTACTTC. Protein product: CASSLSIESWETQYF.

CDR3 region: CASRHLSLNQPQHF. The CDR3 DNA is TGTGCCAGCAGACATCTTAGTCTCAATCAGCCCCAGCATTTT. The rearrangement uses TRBV6-5 and TRBJ1-5; D uncertain. CDR1 and CDR2 from the germline V gene are MNHEY and SVGAGI. The CDR3 spans 14 residues. V was trimmed by 6 bases and J by 3 bases, leaving 12 bases between them.

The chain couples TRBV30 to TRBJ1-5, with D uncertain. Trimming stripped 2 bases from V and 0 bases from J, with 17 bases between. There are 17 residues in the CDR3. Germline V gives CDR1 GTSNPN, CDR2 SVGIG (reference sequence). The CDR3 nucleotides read TGTGCCTGGAGTACGAGGGAAGGGTCCTATAGCAATCAGCCCCAGCATTTT. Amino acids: CAWSTREGSYSNQPQHF.

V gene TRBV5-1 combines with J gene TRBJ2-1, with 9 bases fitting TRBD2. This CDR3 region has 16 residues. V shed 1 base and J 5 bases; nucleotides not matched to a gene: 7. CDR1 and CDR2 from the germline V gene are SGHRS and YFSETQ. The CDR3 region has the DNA TGCGCCAGCAGCTTGTTTGCTAGCGGGATAGACAATGAGCAGTTCTTC. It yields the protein CASSLFASGIDNEQFF.

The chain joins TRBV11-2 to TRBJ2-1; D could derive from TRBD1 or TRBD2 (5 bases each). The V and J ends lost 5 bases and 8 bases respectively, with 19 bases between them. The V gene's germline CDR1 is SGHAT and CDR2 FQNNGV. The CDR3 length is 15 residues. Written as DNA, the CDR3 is TGTGCCAGCAGCCCCCGGGACGTAATACAATATGAGCAGTTCTTC. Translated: CASSPRDVIQYEQFF.

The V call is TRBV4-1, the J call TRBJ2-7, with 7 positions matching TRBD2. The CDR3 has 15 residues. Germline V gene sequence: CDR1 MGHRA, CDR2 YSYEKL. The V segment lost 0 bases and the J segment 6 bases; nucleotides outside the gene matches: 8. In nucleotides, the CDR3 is TGCGCCAGCAGCCAAGATAGAGGCTGGGGGGGCGAGCAGTACTTC. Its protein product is CASSQDRGWGGEQYF.

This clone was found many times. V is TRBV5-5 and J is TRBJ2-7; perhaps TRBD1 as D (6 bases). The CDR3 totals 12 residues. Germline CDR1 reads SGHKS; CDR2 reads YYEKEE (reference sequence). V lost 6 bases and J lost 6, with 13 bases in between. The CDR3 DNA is TGTGCCAGCACCACAGAAGGGGGCGAGCAGTACTTC. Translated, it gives CASTTEGGEQYF.

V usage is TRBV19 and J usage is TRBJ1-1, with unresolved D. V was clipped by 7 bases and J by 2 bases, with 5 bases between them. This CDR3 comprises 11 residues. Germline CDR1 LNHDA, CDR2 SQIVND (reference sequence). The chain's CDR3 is CASKANTEAFF. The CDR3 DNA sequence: TGTGCCAGTAAAGCCAACACTGAAGCTTTCTTT.

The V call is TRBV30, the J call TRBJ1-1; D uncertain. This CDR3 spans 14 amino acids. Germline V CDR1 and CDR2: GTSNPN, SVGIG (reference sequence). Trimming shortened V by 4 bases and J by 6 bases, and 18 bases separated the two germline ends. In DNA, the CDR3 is TGTGCCTGGACCCCTGGCGGTCCTTCCGCTGAAGCTTTCTTT. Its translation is CAWTPGGPSAEAFF.